This T cell receptor (beta chain) is drawn from a study of T cells in Graves' hyperthyroidism and ophthalmopathy. This CDR3 is 14 amino acids long. Germline-derived CDR1 and CDR2 are SGHRS and YFSETQ. A remark on this clonotype: At one boundary the junction diverges from the germline segment, which might be a read error.

RNA transcripts were the template for amplifying TCR beta CDR3 regions. A first-round RT-PCR of the TCR CDR3 used the HTBI primer set. MiXCR was run by TCRdb on the multiplex PCR reads, yielding one entry per CDR3 protein. The sample records hundreds of thousands of distinct CDR3 sequences, around 16% being singletons. Sequencing was done on a sample of blood. The TCR originated in a woman in her late teens or twenties with Graves' hyperthyroidism that later progressed to Graves' ophthalmopathy. The chain couples TRBV5-1 to TRBJ2-4, with 7 bases that match TRBD2. The CDR3 is CASSLSLAEDIQYF. CDR3 DNA: TGTGCCAGCAGCTTGTCCCTAGCGGAGGACATTCAGTACTTC. The variable domain in full, completed from reference TRBV5-1 and TRBJ2-4, reads KAGVTQTPRYLIKTRGQQVTLSCSPISGHRSVSWYQQTPGQGLQFLFEYFSETQRNKGNFPGRFSGRQFSNSRSEMNVSTLELGDSALYLCASSLSLAEDIQYFGAGTRLSVL.